The present T cell receptor (beta chain) was sequenced within a study of T-cell memory formation after mild COVID-19. 5'RACE, which relied on constant-segment primers, yielded TCR alpha and TCR beta cDNA libraries carrying sample barcodes and UMIs. Using its own MiXCR run on the 5' RACE reads, TCRdb lists one record per CDR3 protein. The table shows roughly 510,000 distinct CDR3 sequences, with roughly a sixth occurring only once. This CDR3 is 13 amino acids long. Germline CDR1 reads SNHLY; CDR2 reads FYNNEI. The V segment lost 6 bases and the J segment 9 bases; nucleotides outside the gene matches: 6.

The TCR originated in an adult woman who had mild COVID-19 (a few samples of this study predate the infection). Cell type and time point are not known. This chain connects TRBV2 to TRBJ1-3, with TRBD1 matching over 9 bases. Sequenced sample: PBMCs or a T cell subset sorted from them (not recorded which). CDR3 in DNA: TGTGCCAGCAGACCGGACAGGGGAGTCACCATATATTTT. Its translation is CASRPDRGVTIYF. Complete variable domain (other parts from reference TRBV2 and TRBJ1-3): EPEVTQTPSHQVTQMGQEVILRCVPISNHLYFYWYRQILGQKVEFLVSFYNNEISEKSEIFDDQFSVERPDGSNFTLKIRSTKLEDSAMYFCASRPDRGVTIYFGEGSWLTVV.